The 13 T cell receptor beta chains below were found in one sample sequenced in a study of T cell clones after liver transplantation. Some clones are missing from TCRdb's copy, which holds only in-frame ones; the method was immunoSEQ multiplex PCR. The table shows some 70,000 clones, with over 85% occurring only once. The sample in question was CD4+ T cells from blood, obtained before liver transplant. These receptors originate from a human donor who received a liver transplant.

The V call is TRBV28, the J call TRBJ2-1, with D possibly called TRBD1 or TRBD2 (5 bases each). The CDR3 length is 14 residues. Germline CDR1 MDHEN, CDR2 SYDVKM. Trimming left V 3 bases short and J 9 bases short, with 15 bases between. This CDR3 is CASSFRGPPFEQFF. The CDR3 nucleotides read TGTGCCAGCAGTTTCCGGGGCCCCCCGTTTGAGCAGTTCTTC.

The J gene is TRBJ2-1, the V gene TRBV2; no reliable D call. The CDR3 sequence is 14 residues long. CDR1 SNHLY and CDR2 FYNNEI come from the germline V gene. V was pared by 4 bases and J by 5 bases, with 12 bases between. CDR3 sequence (DNA): TGTGCCAGCAGTGTGTTTTTAAGGGACAATGAGCAGTTCTTC. Encoded protein: CASSVFLRDNEQFF.

V usage is TRBV5-8 and J usage is TRBJ2-1; D is uncertain. V dropped 0 bases and J dropped 8 bases, with 15 bases sitting between them. CDR3 length equals 15 residues. In germline, CDR1 is SGHTS, CDR2 YDEGEE. The CDR3 protein is CASSLEMDLLDEQFF. Written as DNA, the CDR3 is TGTGCCAGCAGCTTGGAAATGGACCTCTTAGATGAGCAGTTCTTC. Together with reference TRBV5-8 and TRBJ2-1, the CDR3 gives the full variable domain: EAGVTQSPTHLIKTRGQQATLRCSPISGHTSVYWYQQALGLGLQFLLWYDEGEERNRGNFPPRFSGRQFPNYSSELNVNALELEDSALYLCASSLEMDLLDEQFFGPGTRLTVL.

The gene calls are TRBV25-1 and TRBJ1-4; possible D gene TRBD1, 6 bases. The germline gives CDR1 MGHDK, CDR2 SYGVNS. Trimming pared 3 bases from V and 8 bases from J, leaving 16 bases between. The CDR3 covers 15 residues. The CDR3 region is CASSDPTGRGEKLFF. The CDR3 region has the DNA TGTGCCAGCAGTGACCCAACAGGGCGAGGGGAAAAACTGTTTTTT.

The J gene is TRBJ2-7, the V gene TRBV13, with 9 bases lining up with TRBD1. Germline V gene lookup returns CDR1 PRHDT and CDR2 FYEKMQ (reference sequence). The CDR3 sequence is 15 residues long. V gave up 5 bases and J gave up 6 bases; unmatched junction bases: 11. The CDR3: CASSLLRDRVTEQYF. DNA of the CDR3: TGTGCCAGCAGCCTTCTCCGGGACAGGGTGACCGAGCAGTACTTC.

This clone is classed as medium-sized (0.01 to 0.1%). The chain uses TRBV7-8 and TRBJ2-7; TRBD2 is a possible D gene (6 bases). Germline V gives CDR1 SGHVS, CDR2 FQNEAQ. The CDR3 extends over 14 amino acids. The V end was cut by 5 bases, the J end by 3 bases, with 14 bases between. The CDR3 spells CASSPAGLGYEQYF. In nucleotides, the CDR3 is TGTGCCAGCAGCCCCGCGGGACTTGGCTACGAGCAGTACTTC.

In nucleotides, the CDR3 is TGTGCCAGCAGCTTGGACGGGAACTACGAGCAGTACTTC. Encoded protein: CASSLDGNYEQYF. This chain connects TRBV7-6 to TRBJ2-7, with D maybe TRBD2 (5 bases). From germline, CDR1 is SGHVS and CDR2 FNYEAQ. V was clipped by 3 bases and J by 3 bases, with 9 bases between them. This CDR3 comprises 13 residues.

The rearrangement joins TRBV2 to TRBJ2-3; the D gene is possibly TRBD1 (5 bases). Germline V gives CDR1 SNHLY, CDR2 FYNNEI. V was cut by 7 bases and J by 2 bases, with 13 bases left in between. The CDR3 consists of 14 residues. The CDR3 DNA follows: TGTGCCAGCAAAAAAGGGGAATCCACAGATACGCAGTATTTT. Encoded protein: CASKKGESTDTQYF.

The CDR3 bases are TGTGCCAGCTCACCAAATGAGTACGAGCAGTACTTC. Protein: CASSPNEYEQYF. The chain employs TRBV18 and TRBJ2-7; D is ambiguous. CDR3 length equals 12 residues. The V gene lost 2 bases and the J gene lost 4 bases, with 6 bases spanning the gap. The germline V gene encodes CDR1 KGHSH and CDR2 LQKENI.

V and J are TRBV2 and TRBJ1-5, with D hard to call. This CDR3 comprises 12 residues. The V gene lost 3 bases and the J gene lost 3 bases, with 3 bases spanning the gap. CDR1 and CDR2 from the germline V gene are SNHLY and FYNNEI. The CDR3 nucleotides read TGTGCCAGCAGTGACAACAATCAGCCCCAGCATTTT. Amino acid sequence: CASSDNNQPQHF.

This clone was detected once. The gene calls are TRBV5-1 and TRBJ2-1; 7 bases align to TRBD1. The CDR3 covers 16 residues. Germline CDR1 SGHRS, CDR2 YFSETQ. The trim removed 3 bases at V and 3 bases at J, leaving 9 bases unmatched. CDR3 amino acids: CASSSARGFLYNEQFF. CDR3 DNA sequence: TGCGCCAGCAGCTCAGCCAGGGGGTTCCTCTACAATGAGCAGTTCTTC.

The rearrangement joins TRBV7-9 to TRBJ2-6; D might be TRBD1 (5 bases). Germline V gene sequence: CDR1 SEHNR, CDR2 FQNEAQ (reference sequence). This CDR3 has 17 amino acids. Trimming pared 5 bases from V and 0 bases from J, leaving 14 bases between. The CDR3 bases are TGTGCCAGCAGCCTAAGGGGTTCTAACTCTGGGGCCAACGTCCTGACTTTC. Translated, it gives CASSLRGSNSGANVLTF. Using reference TRBV7-9 and TRBJ2-6 for the parts outside the CDR3, the full variable domain is DTGVSQNPRHKITKRGQNVTFRCDPISEHNRLYWYRQTLGQGPEFLTYFQNEAQLEKSRLLSDRFSAERPKGSFSTLEIQRTEQGDSAMYLCASSLRGSNSGANVLTFGAGSRLTVL.

The chain employs TRBV5-1 and TRBJ2-7; unclear D gene. The CDR3 spans 15 residues. V lost 4 bases to trimming and J lost 0 bases, with 14 bases between them. Per germline, CDR1 SGHRS and CDR2 YFSETQ. The CDR3 sequence: CASSPQTLSSYEQYF. The CDR3 coding sequence is TGCGCCAGCAGCCCGCAAACGTTGAGCTCCTACGAGCAGTACTTC. The complete variable domain, with remaining parts taken from reference TRBV5-1 and TRBJ2-7, reads KAGVTQTPRYLIKTRGQQVTLSCSPISGHRSVSWYQQTPGQGLQFLFEYFSETQRNKGNFPGRFSGRQFSNSRSEMNVSTLELGDSALYLCASSPQTLSSYEQYFGPGTRLTVT.